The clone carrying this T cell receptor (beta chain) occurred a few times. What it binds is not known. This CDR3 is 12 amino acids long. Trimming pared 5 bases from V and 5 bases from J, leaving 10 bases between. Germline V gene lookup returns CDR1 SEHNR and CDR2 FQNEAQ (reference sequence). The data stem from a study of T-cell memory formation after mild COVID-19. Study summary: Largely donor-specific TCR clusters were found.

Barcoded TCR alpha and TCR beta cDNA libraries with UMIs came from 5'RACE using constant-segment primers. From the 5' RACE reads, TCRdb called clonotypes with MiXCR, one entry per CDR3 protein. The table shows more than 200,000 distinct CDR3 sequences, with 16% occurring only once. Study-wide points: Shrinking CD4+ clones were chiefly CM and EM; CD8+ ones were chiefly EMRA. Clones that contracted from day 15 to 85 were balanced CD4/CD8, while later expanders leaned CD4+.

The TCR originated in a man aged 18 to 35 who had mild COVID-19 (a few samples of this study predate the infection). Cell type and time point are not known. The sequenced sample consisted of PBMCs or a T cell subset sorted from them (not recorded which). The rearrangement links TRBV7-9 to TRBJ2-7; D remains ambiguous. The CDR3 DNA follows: TGTGCCAGCAGCCCCACCTGGGACGAGCAGTACTTC. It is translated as CASSPTWDEQYF. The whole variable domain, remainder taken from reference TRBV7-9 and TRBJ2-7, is DTGVSQNPRHKITKRGQNVTFRCDPISEHNRLYWYRQTLGQGPEFLTYFQNEAQLEKSRLLSDRFSAERPKGSFSTLEIQRTEQGDSAMYLCASSPTWDEQYFGPGTRLTVT.